Listed here are 19 T cell receptor beta chains from one sample, sequenced in a study of T cell repertoires in cytomegalovirus infection. TCRdb redid the calling of the reads with MiXCR, one entry per CDR3 protein. This sample has under 90,000 distinct CDR3 sequences; 22% occur once, and the top ten carry roughly 80%. Their antigens are not known. The sequencing sample was made of PBMCs, sequenced either directly or after in vitro stimulation (not recorded which). The receptors here all came from a human donor in good health (CMV status not recorded). Some clones in this sample may be carry-over from other donors' samples.

In the case of this clonotype: Mismatch with germline at one junction end may stem from a read error. The CDR3 nucleotides read TGTGCCAGCGTCTCCTACAATGGGCAGTTCTTC. Translation gives CASVSYNGQFF. This sequence joins TRBV12-3 or TRBV12-4 and TRBJ2-1; D gene unclear. This CDR3 is 11 amino acids long.

This clonotype was recorded many times. The chain links TRBV7-2 to TRBJ2-1; D unresolved. The CDR3 is 17 amino acids. V lost 2 bases to trimming and J lost 0 bases, with 14 bases between them. CDR1 and CDR2 from the germline V gene are SGHTA and FQGNSA. In DNA, the CDR3 is TGTGCCAGCAGCTTACACATTGAAACGAGCTCCTACAATGAGCAGTTCTTC. It yields the protein CASSLHIETSSYNEQFF.

This clonotype was observed at least ten times. The rearrangement joins TRBV7-8 to TRBJ1-2; 8 bases map to TRBD1. The J segment lost 2 bases and the V segment lost 11 bases, leaving 10 bases of the junction unmatched. Germline CDR1 is SGHVS and CDR2 is FQNEAQ. This CDR3 spans 14 amino acids. Here the CDR3 DNA reads TGTGCCGTAGAAGAGGGACAGGACAACTATGGCTACACCTTC. It encodes CAVEEGQDNYGYTF.

The rearrangement joins TRBV7-2 to TRBJ1-2; D is possibly TRBD1 (5 bases). This CDR3 has 12 amino acids. Germline V gene data show CDR1 as SGHTA and CDR2 as FQGNSA. The V end lost 5 bases, the J end lost 8 bases, and 12 bases lay between the germline ends. The CDR3 spells CASSPRGDGYTF. The CDR3 DNA follows: TGTGCCAGCAGCCCACGGGGCGACGGCTACACCTTC. The whole variable domain, filled in from reference TRBV7-2 and TRBJ1-2, reads GAGVSQSPSNKVTEKGKDVELRCDPISGHTALYWYRQSLGQGLEFLIYFQGNSAPDKSGLPSDRFSAERTGGSVSTLTIQRTQQEDSAVYLCASSPRGDGYTFGSGTRLTVV.

The genes are TRBV5-1 and TRBJ1-2, with D uncertain. The V gene's germline CDR1 is SGHRS and CDR2 YFSETQ. The CDR3 has 17 amino acids. Trimming stripped 0 bases from V and 0 bases from J, with 15 bases between. The CDR3 reads CASSLAVGGESNYGYTF. CDR3 coding DNA: TGCGCCAGCAGCTTGGCCGTGGGAGGAGAGTCTAACTATGGCTACACCTTC.

This chain's CDR3 is CSARVAGGGNEQFF. The CDR3 nucleotides are TGCAGTGCTAGAGTAGCGGGAGGGGGGAATGAGCAGTTCTTC. This chain joins TRBV20-1 and TRBJ2-1, with 11 bases fitting TRBD2. The CDR3 loop spans 14 amino acids. Unmatched junction bases numbered 3, after V lost 1 base and J lost 7 bases. The germline V gene encodes CDR1 DFQATT and CDR2 SNEGSKA (reference sequence).

The chain employs TRBV6-1 and TRBJ2-7; 8 bases align to TRBD2. With 2 bases clipped from V and 6 bases from J, the junction kept 12 bases outside the gene matches. Germline V gene data show CDR1 as MNHNS and CDR2 as SASEGT. This CDR3 has 16 amino acids. This chain's CDR3 is CASSEWERERTLEQYV. CDR3 in DNA: TGTGCCAGCAGTGAATGGGAGCGGGAGAGAACGCTCGAGCAGTACGTC.

The rearrangement links TRBV25-1 to TRBJ1-4; D ambiguous. Germline CDR1 and CDR2: MGHDK and SYGVNS. CDR3 length: 15 amino acids. The ends were cut back, 1 base at V and 8 bases at J, with 14 bases in the middle. CDR3 region: CASSEWTAGDEKLFF. The CDR3 nucleotides are TGTGCCAGCAGTGAATGGACGGCGGGAGACGAAAAACTGTTTTTT.

This clonotype was found many times. The genes are TRBV12-5 and TRBJ1-2; D is perhaps TRBD1 (5 bases). The CDR3 is 14 residues long. Trimming pared 3 bases from V and 8 bases from J, leaving 16 bases between. CDR1 is LGHNT and CDR2 is FRNRAP in the germline V gene. The CDR3 here is CASGFGGTAGGYTF. The CDR3 DNA reads as TGTGCTAGTGGTTTTGGGGGGACGGCGGGAGGCTACACCTTC.

Ten or more counts support this clonotype. The chain employs TRBV28 and TRBJ2-4; no definite D call. This CDR3 region has 15 residues. The germline gives CDR1 MDHEN, CDR2 SYDVKM. The V and J ends lost 5 bases and 0 bases respectively, with 11 bases between them. CDR3 sequence: CASSTPVLAKNIQYF. CDR3 bases: TGTGCCAGCAGTACGCCGGTCCTAGCCAAAAACATTCAGTACTTC.

This clonotype was observed a few times. The chain couples TRBV5-1 to TRBJ1-5; D perhaps matches TRBD1 (6 bases). This CDR3 spans 16 amino acids. V lost 2 bases and J lost 6, with 18 bases in between. Germline loops: CDR1 SGHRS, CDR2 YFSETQ. The CDR3 DNA is TGCGCCAGCAGCTTTCGTTATCGGGGGGCGCGTCAGCCCCAGCATTTT. Translation gives CASSFRYRGARQPQHF.

A few counts support this clonotype. This rearrangement joins TRBV29-1 to TRBJ1-1, with a tentative D call TRBD1 (5 bases). Germline CDR1 reads SQVTM; CDR2 reads ANQGSEA. V was trimmed by 4 bases and J by 4 bases, leaving 10 bases between them. The CDR3 is 12 residues long. CDR3 nucleotides: TGCAGCGTTGTAGCCGGGGGCACTGAAGCTTTCTTT. Translation: CSVVAGGTEAFF.

In its sample, this clonotype was seen a few times. The gene calls are TRBV7-2 and TRBJ2-1; D is undetermined. The CDR3 is 13 amino acids. Per germline, CDR1 SGHTA and CDR2 FQGNSA. Between the trimmed V and J ends, which lost 2 bases and 8 bases, there was a span of 10 bases. The CDR3 sequence is CASSLMWSDEQFF. Written as DNA, the CDR3 is TGTGCCAGCAGCTTAATGTGGTCGGATGAGCAGTTCTTC.

CDR3 region: CSARDTRLAVKSTDTQYF. As DNA, the CDR3 is TGCAGTGCTAGAGATACGAGACTAGCGGTGAAGAGCACAGATACGCAGTATTTT. V gene TRBV20-1 combines with J gene TRBJ2-3; 9 nucleotides agree with TRBD2. V lost 0 bases, J lost 0 bases, and 10 bases stayed unmatched. Germline CDR1 reads DFQATT; CDR2 reads SNEGSKA (reference sequence). The CDR3 loop spans 18 amino acids.

This clonotype was found a few times. V usage is TRBV11-2 and J usage is TRBJ2-6; TRBD2 matches 13 bases. The J segment lost 0 bases and the V segment lost 6 bases, leaving 2 bases of the junction unmatched. The CDR3 sequence is 17 residues long. CDR1 and CDR2 (germline): SGHAT, FQNNGV. Written as DNA, the CDR3 is TGTGCCAGCAGACGACTAGCGGGAGGCTCTGGGGCCAACGTCCTGACTTTC. Protein product: CASRRLAGGSGANVLTF. Together with reference TRBV11-2 and TRBJ2-6, the CDR3 gives the full variable domain: EAGVAQSPRYKIIEKRQSVAFWCNPISGHATLYWYQQILGQGPKLLIQFQNNGVVDDSQLPKDRFSAERLKGVDSTLKIQPAKLEDSAVYLCASRRLAGGSGANVLTFGAGSRLTVL.

This clonotype is medium-sized in the sample. The chain has TRBV7-9 and TRBJ2-1, with 12 bases that match TRBD2. J lost 5 bases, V lost 4 bases, and 6 bases had no gene match. The CDR3 is 16 residues long. In germline, CDR1 is SEHNR, CDR2 FQNEAQ (reference sequence). CDR3 DNA: TGTGCCAGCAGCTACCACGGACTAGCGGGACACAATGAGCAGTTCTTC. Its protein is CASSYHGLAGHNEQFF.

This clonotype was counted at least ten times. This chain joins TRBV11-3 and TRBJ1-3; the D gene is possibly TRBD1 (6 bases). The ends were cut back, 5 bases at V and 1 base at J, with 15 bases in the middle. Germline V gives CDR1 SGHNT, CDR2 YENEEA. This CDR3 comprises 16 residues. CDR3 sequence reads: CASSQRRGASGNTIYF. The DNA for the CDR3 is TGTGCCAGCAGCCAGAGAAGGGGGGCTTCTGGAAACACCATATATTTT.

This clonotype was recorded many times. The chain joins TRBV7-2 to TRBJ2-5; TRBD1 might be the D (6 bases). This CDR3 comprises 13 residues. Germline V gene sequence: CDR1 SGHTA, CDR2 FQGNSA. Trimming cost V 5 bases and J 5 bases, with 12 bases left between them. Written as DNA, the CDR3 is TGTGCCAGCAGCCAGGGGTCTGGGGAGACCCAGTACTTC. Its protein product is CASSQGSGETQYF.

This clonotype appeared a few times. The chain has TRBV19 and TRBJ1-5, with unresolved D. Trimming cost V 3 bases and J 2 bases, with 5 bases left between them. Germline CDR1 is LNHDA and CDR2 is SQIVND (reference sequence). This CDR3 contains 13 residues. The CDR3 DNA is TGTGCCAGTAGTATGTTCGGCAATCAGCCCCAGCATTTT. This sequence encodes CASSMFGNQPQHF.